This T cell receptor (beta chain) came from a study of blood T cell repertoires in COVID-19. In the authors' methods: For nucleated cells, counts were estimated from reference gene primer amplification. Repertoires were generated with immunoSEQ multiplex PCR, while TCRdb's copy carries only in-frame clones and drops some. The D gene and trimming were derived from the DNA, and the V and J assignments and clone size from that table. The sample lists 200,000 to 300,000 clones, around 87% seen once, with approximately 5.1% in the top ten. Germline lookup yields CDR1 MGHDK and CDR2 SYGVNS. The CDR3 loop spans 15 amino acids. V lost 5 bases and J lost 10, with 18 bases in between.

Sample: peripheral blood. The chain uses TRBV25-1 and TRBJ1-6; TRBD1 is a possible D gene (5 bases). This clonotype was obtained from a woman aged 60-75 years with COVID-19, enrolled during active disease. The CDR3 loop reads CASSIPGTKGSPLHF. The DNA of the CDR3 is TGTGCCAGCAGTATCCCTGGGACTAAGGGGTCACCCCTCCACTTT.